This TCR beta chain was profiled in a study of blood T cells in healthy people across ages (dated by TCRdb to the mid-2010s). About the full investigation: In model experiments, template switching captured about one uniquely barcoded TCR beta cDNA molecule for every two T cells. Age-related changes in TCR beta repertoire diversity were measured in the study by deep sequencing normalized with unique cDNA molecular identifiers. To avoid experimental bias, donors of different ages were spread randomly across the sequencing lanes. The study analyzed two additional independent replicas of 1 million unique cDNA reads from the same blood draw for two donors, one aged 18 to 29 and one aged 80 or older. Donors were grouped into four age groups: young (average 16 years), middle-aged (roughly 40), aged (around 60) and long-lived (approximately 81). Overall results and qualifications from the work: Donor CMV infection status was unknown, potentially confounding age-related changes in expanded clonotypes. As age increased, observed TCR beta diversity per million T cells dropped in a roughly linear way, and a significant reduction was already evident by age 40. Compared with the aged group, the long-lived group had more naive CD4+ T cells, fewer expanded clones and increased TCR diversity, a pattern suggesting age selection. Because profiling used bulk unsorted PBMCs, naive and antigen-experienced compartments could not be compared conclusively. Estimates of total diversity based on one million sequenced T cells were considered lower bounds and underestimates. The percentage of naive T cells measured by flow cytometry correlated strongly with observed TCR beta diversity.

V is cut back by 2 bases and J by 6 bases, with 10 bases in the junction unmatched. Spanning cysteine to phenylalanine, the CDR3 consists of 16 amino acids. Left in the record is the CDR3 DNA by itself, 48 bases read in frame from the first base. Via the germline V gene, CDR1 is MNHEY and CDR2 SVGAGI. Donors were about 36 systemically healthy Caucasian individuals from Russia aged 6 to 90 years. Each donor gave roughly 11 milliliters of peripheral blood, drawn into EDTA-treated Vacutainer tubes. Ficoll-Paque density-gradient centrifugation was used to isolate PBMCs, with at least 7 million obtained per sample. Total RNA, at least 6 micrograms per sample, was extracted from PBMCs with Trizol reagent. Naive CD45RAhigh/CD27high T cell percentages were measured by flow cytometry on a PBMC aliquot from every donor. Libraries were built with 5' RACE. The instrument was an Illumina HiSeq 2500. A second roughly 7 to 11 cycle PCR used a sample-barcoded 5' primer and a J-beta primer mix. Each TCR beta cDNA molecule received a unique molecular identifier from a template-switch 5' adaptor carrying 12 random nucleotides. Each sample yielded at least 3 million CDR3-containing paired-end reads. All of the RNA was converted into first-strand cDNA using the Mint cDNA synthesis kit, with a TRBC-specific oligonucleotide serving as the primer. All cDNA was treated with uracil-DNA glycosylase and then went through a first 18-cycle PCR with the universal primers M1SS and BC2_uni_R. In the paper's pipeline: For normalization, 1 million high-quality reads, each with a distinct molecular identifier, were randomly selected from each sample. Instead of being binned into consensus sequences, reads that shared molecular identifiers were thrown out. MiTCR, with a Q25 quality threshold and the strictest error-elimination algorithm, was used for CDR3 identification, clonotype clustering and error correction. A nonparametric unseen species model using Euler transformation provided a lower-bound estimate of total TCR beta diversity. TCRdb itself trimmed the public reads at Q25 with fastp, ran MiXCR and retained productive beta chains. Entries are consolidated by CDR3 protein sequence, retaining the most common genes and DNA. The V and J calls were not made by the authors but by TCRdb's processing. For this sample the table gives about 570,000 distinct CDR3 sequences, of which roughly 29% were detected only once. Of the sample, around 18% is held by the ten largest clones.

A note on this clonotype: Its antigen target is currently unknown. Qualities for individual bases were not recorded, and no much larger clone is one base off.

Input material: blood. The TCR was taken from a woman aged 70 to 79 in good health. The chain links TRBV6-5 with TRBJ1-2; 9 nucleotides in the junction match TRBD1. In nucleotides, the sequence is TGTGCCAGCAGTTACATTCAAGGACAGGGGATCGATGGCTACACCTTC. Its coded protein is CASSYIQGQGIDGYTF.